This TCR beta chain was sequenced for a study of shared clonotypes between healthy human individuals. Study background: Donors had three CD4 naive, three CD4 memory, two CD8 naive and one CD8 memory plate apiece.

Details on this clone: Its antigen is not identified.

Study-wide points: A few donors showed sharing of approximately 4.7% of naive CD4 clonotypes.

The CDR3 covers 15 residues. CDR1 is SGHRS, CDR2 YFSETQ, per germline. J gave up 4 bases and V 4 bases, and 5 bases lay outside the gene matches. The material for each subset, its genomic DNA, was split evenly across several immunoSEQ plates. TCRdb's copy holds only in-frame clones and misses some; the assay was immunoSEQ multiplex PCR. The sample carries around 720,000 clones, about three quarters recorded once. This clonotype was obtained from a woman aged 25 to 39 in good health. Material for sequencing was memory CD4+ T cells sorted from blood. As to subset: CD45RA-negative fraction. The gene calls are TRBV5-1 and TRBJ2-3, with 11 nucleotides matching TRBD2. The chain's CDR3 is CASSQLAGEADTQYF. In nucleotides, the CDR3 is TGCGCCAGCAGCCAACTAGCGGGAGAGGCAGATACGCAGTATTTT.